These 29 T cell receptor beta chains were sequenced from one sample in a study of T cells after yellow fever vaccination. MiXCR, run by TCRdb on the 5' RACE reads, gives a single entry per CDR3 protein. Here the sample spans 450,000 to 550,000 distinct CDR3 sequences, around a fifth being singletons. Sequenced material: PBMCs, taken 21 days after the first yellow fever vaccination. These receptors were obtained from a man between 18 and 35 years old who received the YFV17D yellow fever vaccine.

V is TRBV6-5 and J is TRBJ2-3; D might be TRBD1 or TRBD2, each matching 6 bases. Germline values: CDR1 MNHEY, CDR2 SVGAGI. The CDR3 length is 17 residues. The V end lost 0 bases, the J end lost 0 bases, and 13 bases lay between the germline ends. This CDR3 reads CASSYSGRGPSTDTQYF. CDR3 DNA sequence: TGTGCCAGCAGTTACTCAGGACGGGGGCCTAGCACAGATACGCAGTATTTT.

The chain recombines TRBV7-6 with TRBJ2-1; D not certain. Germline CDR1 and CDR2: SGHVS and FNYEAQ. CDR3 length: 14 residues. V gave up 5 bases and J gave up 0 bases, with 8 bases separating them. The CDR3 bases are TGTGCCAGCAGCGCCGCCGGCTCCTACAATGAGCAGTTCTTC. Translating it yields CASSAAGSYNEQFF.

This chain connects TRBV3-1 to TRBJ2-7, with D unclear. CDR1 and CDR2 from the germline V gene are LGHDT and YNNKEL (reference sequence). V dropped 8 bases and J dropped 1 base, with 15 bases sitting between them. The CDR3 extends over 14 amino acids. The CDR3 DNA follows: TGTGCCAGCGGGTTGAGCAGGAGTTCCTACGAGCAGTACTTC. Protein product: CASGLSRSSYEQYF.

V and J are TRBV7-2 and TRBJ1-1, with D tentatively TRBD1 (6 bases). Germline assignment: CDR1 SGHTA and CDR2 FQGNSA. The CDR3 is 13 amino acids. The ends were cut back, 8 bases at V and 1 base at J, with 11 bases in the middle. The CDR3 sequence: CASSVGANTEAFF. The CDR3 region has the DNA TGTGCCAGCTCAGTGGGGGCGAACACTGAAGCTTTCTTT.

The rearrangement joins TRBV29-1 to TRBJ1-2; TRBD1 might be the D (5 bases). Germline assignment: CDR1 SQVTM and CDR2 ANQGSEA. This CDR3 is built from 12 residues. V lost 7 bases, J lost 1 base, and 10 bases lay in between. The CDR3 region is CSGLDSNYGYTF. In nucleotides, the CDR3 is TGCAGCGGGCTTGACAGTAACTATGGCTACACCTTC. Complete variable domain (other parts from reference TRBV29-1 and TRBJ1-2): SAVISQKPSRDICQRGTSLTIQCQVDSQVTMMFWYRQQPGQSLTLIATANQGSEATYESGFVIDKFPISRPNLTFSTLTVSNMSPEDSSIYLCSGLDSNYGYTFGSGTRLTVV.

There are a few counts of this clonotype. J is TRBJ1-2 and V is TRBV12-3 or TRBV12-4; TRBD1 aligns across 7 bases. The ends lost 6 bases at V and 7 bases at J; junction bases unmatched: 8. The CDR3 has 13 residues. The CDR3 protein is CASRRQGSGGYTF. CDR3 in DNA: TGTGCCAGCAGGAGACAGGGTAGTGGTGGCTACACCTTC.

CDR3 amino acids: CASSEPNRGGSPLHF. CDR3 DNA sequence: TGCGCCAGCAGTGAGCCCAACAGGGGTGGATCACCCCTCCACTTT. V gene TRBV10-2 combines with J gene TRBJ1-6; 7 positions match TRBD1. The V segment lost 2 bases and the J segment 10 bases; nucleotides outside the gene matches: 8. CDR3 length: 15 residues. Germline loops: CDR1 WSHSY, CDR2 SAAADI.

The chain recombines TRBV4-2 with TRBJ2-1; no firm D call. The CDR3 runs to 15 residues. Trimming shortened V by 0 bases and J by 6 bases, and 12 bases separated the two germline ends. Germline lookup yields CDR1 LGHNA and CDR2 YNFKEQ. CDR3 in DNA: TGTGCCAGCAGCCAAGAACGTCAGGTCATCAATGAGCAGTTCTTC. It specifies CASSQERQVINEQFF.

V is TRBV6-1 and J is TRBJ2-5, with TRBD2 as a possible D gene (5 bases). Deletions cut 8 bases from V and 5 bases from J, with 18 bases between. Germline loops: CDR1 MNHNS, CDR2 SASEGT. The CDR3 is 14 amino acids. CDR3 sequence (DNA): TGTGCCAGCCGAAAAGGGCTAGCTGCTGAGACCCAGTACTTC. Its protein is CASRKGLAAETQYF.

The V gene is TRBV20-1, the J gene TRBJ1-6; possibly TRBD1 for D (5 bases). Germline-derived CDR1 and CDR2 are DFQATT and SNEGSKA (reference sequence). There are 15 residues in the CDR3. V was shortened by 3 bases and J by 1 base, with 10 bases between the two germline ends. The chain's CDR3 is CSARPRESYNSPLHF. DNA for the CDR3: TGCAGTGCTAGGCCCAGGGAATCCTATAATTCACCCCTCCACTTT.

This clonotype occurred a few times. The chain couples TRBV10-3 to TRBJ2-1, with D possibly being TRBD2 (5 bases). The CDR3 runs to 14 residues. With 2 bases removed from V and 8 bases from J, the gap between germline ends came to 13 bases. Looked up from germline, CDR1 is ENHRY and CDR2 is SYGVKD. The CDR3 DNA reads TGTGCCATCAGTGAGCTCTCTAGCCCCCATGAGCAGTTCTTC. This sequence encodes CAISELSSPHEQFF.

This clonotype was picked up a small number of times. The chain carries TRBV7-3 and TRBJ2-3; D gene ambiguous. V was trimmed by 3 bases and J by 6 bases, leaving 10 bases between them. The CDR3 length is 13 residues. CDR1 and CDR2 from the germline V gene are SGHTA and FQGTGA. This chain's CDR3 is CASSFSRSDTQYF. The CDR3 region has the DNA TGTGCCAGCAGCTTCTCTCGATCTGATACGCAGTATTTT.

This sequence joins TRBV5-1 and TRBJ2-1; a possible D gene is TRBD1 (6 bases). The CDR3 extends over 15 amino acids. The germline gives CDR1 SGHRS, CDR2 YFSETQ. The ends were cut back, 2 bases at V and 5 bases at J, with 14 bases in the middle. CDR3 region: CASSFPGTRNNEQFF. CDR3 nucleotide sequence: TGCGCCAGCAGCTTCCCCGGGACAAGAAACAATGAGCAGTTCTTC.

This clonotype was seen more than once but under ten times. The chain couples TRBV5-1 to TRBJ2-3, with D uncertain. Germline CDR1 SGHRS, CDR2 YFSETQ. Trimming cost V 6 bases and J 2 bases, with 13 bases left between them. The CDR3 is 14 amino acids. CDR3 nucleotides: TGCGCCAGCAAGAAGGGATTCTCCACAGATACGCAGTATTTT. This translates into CASKKGFSTDTQYF.

The chain couples TRBV7-2 to TRBJ2-3; D is undetermined. The CDR3 loop spans 14 amino acids. Germline V gene sequence: CDR1 SGHTA, CDR2 FQGNSA. Trimming cost V 5 bases and J 4 bases, with 13 bases left between them. The DNA of the CDR3 is TGTGCCAGCAGCACGCAGGCCCCACCAGATACGCAGTATTTT. Residues: CASSTQAPPDTQYF.

This clonotype occurred many times. The rearrangement uses TRBV7-9 and TRBJ2-5; possible D gene TRBD2, 6 bases. CDR1 SEHNR and CDR2 FQNEAQ come from the germline V gene (reference sequence). The CDR3 is made up of 12 amino acids. The V gene lost 5 bases and the J gene lost 2 bases, with 6 bases spanning the gap. CDR3 sequence (DNA): TGTGCCAGCAGCCGGGAGCAAGAGACCCAGTACTTC. Protein product: CASSREQETQYF. The full variable domain, its missing parts supplied by reference TRBV7-9 and TRBJ2-5, is DTGVSQNPRHKITKRGQNVTFRCDPISEHNRLYWYRQTLGQGPEFLTYFQNEAQLEKSRLLSDRFSAERPKGSFSTLEIQRTEQGDSAMYLCASSREQETQYFGPGTRLLVL.

CDR3 sequence (DNA): TGTGCCATCAGTGGGGGACAGACCATGAACACTGAAGCTTTCTTT. Encoded protein: CAISGGQTMNTEAFF. V gene TRBV10-3 combines with J gene TRBJ1-1; 7 nucleotides align to TRBD1. Germline V CDR1 and CDR2: ENHRY, SYGVKD. CDR3 length: 15 amino acids. V was pared by 4 bases and J by 0 bases, with 5 bases of the junction left unmatched.

The rearrangement uses TRBV4-3 and TRBJ2-1, with TRBD2 matching over 11 bases. The V and J ends lost 1 base and 6 bases, in that order; junction bases with no gene match: 8. CDR1 is LGHNA and CDR2 is YSLEER in the germline V gene. The CDR3 runs to 17 residues. CDR3 sequence: CASSQVASGGLINEQFF. DNA of the CDR3: TGCGCCAGCAGCCAAGTCGCTAGCGGGGGGCTGATCAATGAGCAGTTCTTC.

The chain uses TRBV5-5 and TRBJ2-4; unclear D gene. V lost 1 base to trimming and J lost 0 bases, with 5 bases between them. This CDR3 has 14 amino acids. The V gene's germline CDR1 is SGHKS and CDR2 YYEKEE (reference sequence). CDR3 nucleotides: TGTGCCAGCAGCTTGTTCGGAGCCAAAAACATTCAGTACTTC. Its protein product is CASSLFGAKNIQYF.

The V and J genes are TRBV6-2 or TRBV6-3 and TRBJ2-1; D possibly corresponds to TRBD2 (5 bases). Germline CDR1 reads MNHEY; CDR2 reads SVGEGT. The CDR3 is made up of 14 amino acids. V lost 7 bases, J lost 8 bases, and 18 bases lay in between. CDR3 loop: CASTEGLAWDEQFF. For the CDR3, the DNA is TGTGCCAGCACCGAGGGCCTAGCATGGGATGAGCAGTTCTTC.

About this clonotype itself: It may be a read error: a sequence one base away is much more abundant. This chain connects TRBV5-1 to TRBJ2-2; no clear D. The length of the CDR3 is 19 residues. Germline V CDR1 and CDR2: SGHRS, YFSETQ. With 2 bases removed from V and 0 bases from J, the gap between germline ends came to 20 bases. Here the CDR3 reads CASSFIVGQADTNTGELFF. CDR3 bases: TGCGCCAGCAGCTTTATAGTAGGGCAGGCCGACACGAACACCGGGGAGCTGTTTTTT.

Details on this clonotype: Since a much larger clone is just one base distant, this may be a read error. The V and J genes are TRBV4-1 and TRBJ2-3; no reliable D call. V lost 1 base and J lost 2, with 7 bases in between. CDR1 and CDR2 (germline): MGHRA, YSYEKL. The CDR3 consists of 14 residues. The CDR3 nucleotides are TGCGCCAGCAGCCAAGGAGACAACACAGATACGCAGTATTTT. It translates to CASSQGDNTDTQYF.

This clonotype was detected only a few times. V usage is TRBV10-2 and J usage is TRBJ2-2; possible D gene TRBD1, 6 bases. The CDR3 spans 14 residues. V lost 3 bases to trimming and J lost 3 bases, with 8 bases between them. The germline V gene encodes CDR1 WSHSY and CDR2 SAAADI. The CDR3 sequence: CASSEQGYTGELFF. The CDR3 DNA sequence: TGCGCCAGCAGTGAACAGGGATACACCGGGGAGCTGTTTTTT.

This clonotype was seen a few times. The J gene is TRBJ2-3, the V gene TRBV9; no definite D call. Trimming shortened V by 4 bases and J by 0 bases, and 15 bases separated the two germline ends. The CDR3 is made up of 16 amino acids. The germline V gene has CDR1 SGDLS and CDR2 YYNGEE. The DNA for the CDR3 is TGTGCCAGCAGCCCCCTGTTGTCTAGAAGCACAGATACGCAGTATTTT. Translated, it gives CASSPLLSRSTDTQYF.

The sample holds a few counts of this clonotype. CDR3 residues: CANSRDRDTEAFF. The DNA for the CDR3 is TGTGCCAACTCACGGGACAGGGACACTGAAGCTTTCTTT. The V gene is TRBV12-3 or TRBV12-4, the J gene TRBJ1-1, with TRBD1 matching 9 bases. The J segment lost 3 bases and the V segment lost 10 bases, leaving 6 bases of the junction unmatched. The CDR3 extends over 13 amino acids.

The V call is TRBV15, the J call TRBJ2-2, with D possibly TRBD1 on 6 matching bases. Looked up from germline, CDR1 is LNHNV and CDR2 is YYDKDF (reference sequence). Trimming removed 2 bases from V and 6 bases from J, with 10 bases in between. This CDR3 is 14 amino acids long. CDR3 nucleotide sequence: TGTGCCACCAGCAGACGCTCAGGGGCCGGGGAGCTGTTTTTT. It is translated as CATSRRSGAGELFF.

This clonotype was observed at least ten times. The rearrangement links TRBV7-9 to TRBJ2-5; D is uncertain. This CDR3 region has 14 residues. In germline, CDR1 is SEHNR, CDR2 FQNEAQ (reference sequence). V shed 6 bases and J shed 3 bases, with 14 bases lying between them. This CDR3 is CASRQPTGKETQYF. As DNA, the CDR3 is TGTGCCAGCAGACAACCGACTGGAAAAGAGACCCAGTACTTC.

This clonotype was picked up a small number of times. The chain joins TRBV29-1 to TRBJ2-2; D unresolved. This CDR3 region has 12 residues. With 3 bases removed from V and 6 bases from J, the gap between germline ends came to 8 bases. Per germline, CDR1 SQVTM and CDR2 ANQGSEA. In DNA form, the CDR3 reads TGCAGCGTTGAGTCCGGGCCCGGGGAGCTGTTTTTT. Its protein product is CSVESGPGELFF.

This clonotype turned up a few times. This chain links TRBV5-5 with TRBJ2-3; D is unclear. Trimming took off 5 bases at V and 8 bases at J, with 18 bases between the two ends. The CDR3 runs to 14 residues. From germline, CDR1 is SGHKS and CDR2 YYEKEE (reference sequence). The CDR3: CASRNGPQALTQYF. CDR3 bases: TGTGCCAGCAGAAATGGCCCTCAGGCACTTACGCAGTATTTT.